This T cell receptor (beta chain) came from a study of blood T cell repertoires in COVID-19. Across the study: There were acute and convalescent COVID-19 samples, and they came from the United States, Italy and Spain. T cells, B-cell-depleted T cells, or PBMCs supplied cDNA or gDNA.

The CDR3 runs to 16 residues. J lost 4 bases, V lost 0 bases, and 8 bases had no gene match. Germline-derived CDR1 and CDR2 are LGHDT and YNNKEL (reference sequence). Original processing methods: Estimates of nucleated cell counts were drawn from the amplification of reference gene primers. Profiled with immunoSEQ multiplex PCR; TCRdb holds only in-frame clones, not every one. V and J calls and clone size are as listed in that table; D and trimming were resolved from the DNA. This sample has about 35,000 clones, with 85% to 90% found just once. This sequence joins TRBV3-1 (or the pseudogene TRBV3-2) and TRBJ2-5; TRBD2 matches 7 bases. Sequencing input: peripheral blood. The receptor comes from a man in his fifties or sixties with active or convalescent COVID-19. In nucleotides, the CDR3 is TGTGCCAGCAGCCAAGATGGGGGAGGGTCGAGAGAGACCCAGTACTTC. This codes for CASSQDGGGSRETQYF.